The rows below give T cell receptor beta chains drawn from one sample of a study of vaccination effects on CD4 cells after COVID-19. These receptors lack a known antigen. Assay used: immunoSEQ multiplex PCR; TCRdb lists only in-frame clones, some missing. Among more than 11,000 clones, over 55% were seen once, and the ten largest hold roughly 9.9%. The sample was CD4+ T cells from PBMCs cultured with SARS-CoV-2 spike peptides, taken after COVID-19 vaccination. The receptors were gathered from a human donor who received a COVID-19 vaccine. The conserved cysteine and the conserved F or W are not part of the CDR3 here. The order of the fields is CDR3 protein, J gene, V gene.

CDR3 protein: ASSNSVEGPLETQY
J gene: TRBJ2-5
V gene: TRBV21-1

CDR3 protein: ASSLTGQGGYT
J gene: TRBJ1-2
V gene: TRBV11-1

CDR3 protein: ASSYGNAGSNQPQH
J gene: TRBJ1-5
V gene: TRBV6-2/TRBV6-3

CDR3 protein: ASSLGPMNTEAF
J gene: TRBJ1-1
V gene: TRBV3-1/TRBV3-2

CDR3 protein: ASSLRAPREYEQY
J gene: TRBJ2-7
V gene: TRBV5-5

CDR3 protein: ASSRTGGIGGETQY
J gene: TRBJ2-5
V gene: TRBV2

CDR3 protein: ASSLIDPPDTQY
J gene: TRBJ2-3
V gene: TRBV7-8

CDR3 protein: ATLGNYGYT
J gene: TRBJ1-2
V gene: TRBV19

CDR3 protein: ASSSRQGIVTGELF
J gene: TRBJ2-2
V gene: TRBV5-4

CDR3 protein: ASSLRRLYEQY
J gene: TRBJ2-7
V gene: TRBV12-3/TRBV12-4

CDR3 protein: ASSLDGTAGNTIY
J gene: TRBJ1-3
V gene: TRBV5-1

CDR3 protein: ASRAGGNSPLH
J gene: TRBJ1-6
V gene: TRBV6-5

CDR3 protein: ASSDSDRGTEAF
J gene: TRBJ1-1
V gene: TRBV6-4

CDR3 protein: ASSSVGELF
J gene: TRBJ2-2
V gene: TRBV5-1

CDR3 protein: AAEVPRGGGLGTEAF
J gene: TRBJ1-1
V gene: TRBV7-9

CDR3 protein: ASSLEVQGGWDYGYT
J gene: TRBJ1-2
V gene: TRBV5-5

CDR3 protein: ASSLNPGQGGDTQY
J gene: TRBJ2-3
V gene: TRBV7-3

CDR3 protein: ATGKGLTYEQY
J gene: TRBJ2-7
V gene: TRBV6-5

CDR3 protein: ASSEDVRSYEQY
J gene: TRBJ2-7
V gene: TRBV6-5

CDR3 protein: ASGPGTTYYQETQY
J gene: TRBJ2-5
V gene: TRBV2

CDR3 protein: ASSDELAANEQF
J gene: TRBJ2-1
V gene: TRBV2

CDR3 protein: ASSLVPVGAGTEAF
J gene: TRBJ1-1
V gene: TRBV14

CDR3 protein: FSAEMNTGELF
J gene: TRBJ2-2
V gene: TRBV7-8

CDR3 protein: ASSLTGVFYNEQF
J gene: TRBJ2-1
V gene: TRBV7-9

CDR3 protein: AWSVLGSGANVLT
J gene: TRBJ2-6
V gene: TRBV30

CDR3 protein: ASSQVGQGNSPLH
J gene: TRBJ1-6
V gene: TRBV3-1/TRBV3-2

CDR3 protein: ASSQEYPPETQY
J gene: TRBJ2-5
V gene: TRBV4-3

CDR3 protein: ASSRQTSGGGYNEQF
J gene: TRBJ2-1
V gene: TRBV2

CDR3 protein: ASSLDRGEAF
J gene: TRBJ1-1
V gene: TRBV12-3/TRBV12-4

CDR3 protein: ASTPGRLAGGLGETQY
J gene: TRBJ2-5
V gene: TRBV7-2

CDR3 protein: ASSYSRGTEAF
J gene: TRBJ1-1
V gene: TRBV6-5

CDR3 protein: SASGGAGPNEQY
J gene: TRBJ2-7
V gene: TRBV20-1

CDR3 protein: ASSLIGGGNTEAF
J gene: TRBJ1-1
V gene: TRBV28

CDR3 protein: ASSLEGETQY
J gene: TRBJ2-5
V gene: TRBV5-4

CDR3 protein: ASSSGLAYEQY
J gene: TRBJ2-7
V gene: TRBV11-3

CDR3 protein: ASSQGSVGGFYNEQF
J gene: TRBJ2-1
V gene: TRBV4-3

CDR3 protein: ASRAGRGRETQY
J gene: TRBJ2-5
V gene: TRBV4-1

CDR3 protein: ASSKGQVNYEQY
J gene: TRBJ2-7
V gene: TRBV2

CDR3 protein: ASSFTGQNTEAF
J gene: TRBJ1-1
V gene: TRBV5-1

CDR3 protein: ASRTDSSVNTEAF
J gene: TRBJ1-1
V gene: TRBV19

CDR3 protein: ASSSRGSDGYT
J gene: TRBJ1-2
V gene: TRBV6-2/TRBV6-3

CDR3 protein: ASSPKNTEAF
J gene: TRBJ1-1
V gene: TRBV18

CDR3 protein: ASWTGVSYEQY
J gene: TRBJ2-7
V gene: TRBV6-5

CDR3 protein: ASSISSGGGAF
J gene: TRBJ1-1
V gene: TRBV19

CDR3 protein: ASSRTVYEQY
J gene: TRBJ2-7
V gene: TRBV5-6

CDR3 protein: ASRRQGTQPQH
J gene: TRBJ1-5
V gene: TRBV12-3/TRBV12-4

CDR3 protein: ASSWGRGNEKLF
J gene: TRBJ1-4
V gene: TRBV9

CDR3 protein: ASSWSGVVNEQF
J gene: TRBJ2-1
V gene: TRBV5-1

CDR3 protein: SANEDRGSPLH
J gene: TRBJ1-6
V gene: TRBV20-1